What follows are 14 T cell receptor beta chains derived from one specimen sequenced in a study of monozygotic twins with inflammatory bowel disease. Using the 5' RACE reads, TCRdb records one entry per CDR3 protein without DNA. This listing includes approximately 420,000 distinct CDR3 sequences. Material: blood. The source of these receptors is a human donor with ulcerative colitis or Crohn's disease, or a healthy co-twin of an affected twin (not recorded which).

The chain combines TRBV27 with TRBJ1-1. Germline V gene lookup returns CDR1 MNHEY and CDR2 SMNVEV (reference sequence). The CDR3 extends over 15 amino acids. The CDR3: CASSPIPVREAEAFF.

CDR3 in amino acids: CASSVGSTGEQYF. The rearrangement joins TRBV9 to TRBJ2-7. This CDR3 has 13 residues. Germline lookup yields CDR1 SGDLS and CDR2 YYNGEE.

CDR3 region: CASSPRTGVNTEAFF. This chain connects TRBV27 to TRBJ1-1; TCRdb outputs TRBD1, but without DNA this stays unchecked. In germline, CDR1 is MNHEY, CDR2 SMNVEV (reference sequence). This CDR3 contains 15 residues.

The CDR3 spells CASSSYVAPNTGELFF. This chain uses TRBV5-1 with TRBJ2-2. The CDR3 has 16 residues. The germline V gene has CDR1 SGHRS and CDR2 YFSETQ.

This chain links TRBV4-1 with TRBJ2-1; absent DNA, TCRdb's TRBD2 call cannot be checked. The CDR3 extends over 15 amino acids. Per germline, CDR1 MGHRA and CDR2 YSYEKL. The CDR3 here is CASSQEGASADEQFF.

This CDR3 reads CASSFGDRGNEQYF. The chain carries TRBV5-1 and TRBJ2-7; TCRdb reports TRBD1, a call that lacks DNA to check it against. CDR1 and CDR2 (germline): SGHRS, YFSETQ. The CDR3 is 14 amino acids.

The rearrangement uses TRBV18 and TRBJ1-1. Germline CDR1 reads KGHSH; CDR2 reads LQKENI. This CDR3 region has 17 residues. The CDR3 region is CASSPPDRNVMNTEAFF.

The rearrangement uses TRBV6-2 or TRBV6-3 and TRBJ2-7; TCRdb proposes TRBD1, but this gene call is untestable without DNA. CDR1 and CDR2 (germline): MNHEY, SVGEGT. The CDR3 sequence is 13 residues long. The CDR3 loop reads CASSYGRGREQYF.

The chain combines TRBV28 with TRBJ2-6. This CDR3 contains 16 residues. Germline CDR1 MDHEN, CDR2 SYDVKM. This CDR3 reads CASSLAGGAGANVLTF.

J is TRBJ2-7 and V is TRBV15; no DNA is available, so the TRBD1 call from TCRdb remains unchecked. This CDR3 is built from 15 residues. The germline V gene has CDR1 LNHNV and CDR2 YYDKDF (reference sequence). The CDR3 here is CATSRGGTGFNEQYF.

This rearrangement joins TRBV7-8 to TRBJ1-2; TCRdb returns TRBD1, unconfirmable since there is no DNA. The CDR3 consists of 13 residues. Germline V lookup: CDR1 SGHVS, CDR2 FQNEAQ. CDR3 sequence: CASRPRDSRKYTF.

The genes are TRBV5-1 and TRBJ2-5; TCRdb's D call of TRBD1 is untestable without DNA. CDR1 SGHRS and CDR2 YFSETQ come from the germline V gene. This CDR3 is built from 13 residues. The chain's CDR3 is CASSSLTGETQYF.

The chain links TRBV5-6 to TRBJ1-5; TCRdb's assignment of TRBD1 cannot be checked, as there is no DNA. Germline-derived CDR1 and CDR2 are SGHDT and YYEEEE. The CDR3 runs 14 residues. CDR3 sequence reads: CASSSQQANQPQHF.

The rearrangement joins TRBV6-1 to TRBJ1-5. CDR1 is MNHNS and CDR2 is SASEGT in the germline V gene. This CDR3 is 13 amino acids long. CDR3 region: CASREYSNQPQHF.